The present entry profiles one T cell receptor (beta chain) with its context. No antigen is known for it. This sample stems from a study of T cells in localized non-small cell lung cancer. Using immunoSEQ multiplex PCR, the repertoire was profiled, and TCRdb retains in-frame clones only, with some absent. The sample carries around 26,000 clones, about 90% recorded once. The CDR3 runs to 14 residues. V was pared by 5 bases and J by 0 bases, with 7 bases between. Germline V gives CDR1 SEHNR, CDR2 FQNEAQ (reference sequence). Overall study findings and caveats: Overall survival was longer when the density of T cells in the blood was higher. Highest T cell clonality was seen in uninvolved adjacent lung, surpassing that measured in tumor. Paired adjacent lung recovered a median around 59 of the top 100 tumor clones.

The sample here was peripheral blood, taken before any cancer treatment. The genes are TRBV7-9 and TRBJ1-4; D is undetermined. This receptor was obtained from a woman aged 35-75 years with stage I lung adenocarcinoma. This CDR3 is CASSPSATNEKLFF. CDR3 sequence (DNA): TGTGCCAGCAGCCCGAGTGCAACTAATGAAAAACTGTTTTTT.